These 15 T cell receptor beta chains came from one sample sequenced in a study of molecular identifiers for immune sequencing clone quantification. One entry per CDR3 protein, called by TCRdb with MiXCR from the PCR reads. Of 460,000 or so distinct CDR3 sequences in the sample, roughly 24% were seen once. The material sequenced was naive CD8+ T cells from blood, with Jurkat cell RNA spiked in. The subset was: FACS-sorted CD8+CD4-CCR7+CD45RA+ naive T cells. The source of these receptors is a human donor in good health. Some libraries in this study had Jurkat cell RNA spiked in.

The V and J genes are TRBV7-9 and TRBJ2-2, with D unresolved. Trimming took off 1 base at V and 7 bases at J, with 10 bases between the two ends. Germline V gene lookup returns CDR1 SEHNR and CDR2 FQNEAQ (reference sequence). The CDR3 spans 14 residues. The CDR3 DNA sequence: TGTGCCAGCAGCTTAGACCAGGATGGCGGGGAGCTGTTTTTT. It specifies CASSLDQDGGELFF.

The chain uses TRBV25-1 and TRBJ1-2, with D perhaps TRBD1 (5 bases). V lost 3 bases and J lost 4, with 6 bases in between. The germline CDR1 and CDR2 sequences are MGHDK and SYGVNS. The CDR3 consists of 12 residues. CDR3 sequence reads: CASSEGGYGYTF. The CDR3 DNA is TGTGCCAGCAGTGAGGGGGGCTATGGCTACACCTTC.

The gene calls are TRBV5-6 and TRBJ2-3; 7 positions match TRBD1. The ends lost 0 bases at V and 0 bases at J; junction bases unmatched: 13. CDR1 SGHDT and CDR2 YYEEEE come from the germline V gene. This CDR3 is built from 19 residues. The CDR3 sequence: CASSLDFGTDNSSTDTQYF. The CDR3 region has the DNA TGTGCCAGCAGCTTGGATTTTGGGACAGATAACTCTAGCACAGATACGCAGTATTTT. The full variable domain, its missing parts supplied by reference TRBV5-6 and TRBJ2-3, is DAGVTQSPTHLIKTRGQQVTLRCSPKSGHDTVSWYQQALGQGPQFIFQYYEEEERQRGNFPDRFSGHQFPNYSSELNVNALLLGDSALYLCASSLDFGTDNSSTDTQYFGPGTRLTVL.

The rearrangement uses TRBV4-1 and TRBJ2-3; no reliable D call. The germline CDR1 and CDR2 sequences are MGHRA and YSYEKL. The CDR3 is made up of 15 amino acids. V was clipped by 1 base and J by 1 base, with 9 bases between them. The CDR3 sequence is CASSQVYGRTDTQYF. In DNA form, the CDR3 reads TGCGCCAGCAGCCAAGTTTACGGACGCACAGATACGCAGTATTTT.

About this clonotype itself: Germline is not matched at one junction end, which may reflect a read error. The CDR3 here is CASSIQAGANALTF. DNA for the CDR3: TGTGCCAGTAGTATTCAAGCTGGGGCCAACGCCCTGACTTTC. The V gene is TRBV19, the J gene TRBJ2-6; D may be TRBD1 (5 bases). Looked up from germline, CDR1 is LNHDA and CDR2 is SQIVND (reference sequence). The CDR3 is 14 amino acids.

The rearrangement uses TRBV7-9 and TRBJ2-7; 7 bases fit TRBD2. From germline, CDR1 is SEHNR and CDR2 FQNEAQ (reference sequence). Trimming cost V 5 bases and J 5 bases; bases outside gene matches: 9. This CDR3 region has 14 residues. This chain's CDR3 is CASSPGTTSHEQYF. CDR3 in DNA: TGTGCCAGCAGCCCCGGGACTACTTCCCACGAGCAGTACTTC.

The chain joins TRBV9 to TRBJ2-3, with TRBD2 matching over 13 bases. V lost 3 bases to trimming and J lost 1 base; unmatched junction nucleotides: 8. The germline gives CDR1 SGDLS, CDR2 YYNGEE. The CDR3 runs to 18 residues. The CDR3 nucleotides read TGTGCCAGCAGCGGGACTAGCGGGGGCGGAAGGGGCACAGATACGCAGTATTTT. This codes for CASSGTSGGGRGTDTQYF.

The gene calls are TRBV4-3 and TRBJ2-5; D might be TRBD2 (6 bases). CDR1 and CDR2 (germline): LGHNA, YSLEER. V was pared by 2 bases and J by 4 bases, with 17 bases between. The CDR3 is 16 residues long. The CDR3 loop is CASSQLPTGSGETQYF. Written as DNA, the CDR3 is TGCGCCAGCAGCCAACTACCTACCGGGAGTGGAGAGACCCAGTACTTC.

Comments on this clonotype: A much larger clone differs from this one at a single base, so this may be a read error. The CDR3 ends on some other residue instead of the conserved phenylalanine or tryptophan, so this is likely a read error. The gene calls are TRBV6-6 and TRBJ2-5; maybe TRBD1 (6 bases). The V end lost 10 bases, the J end lost 2 bases, and 20 bases lay between the germline ends. The CDR3 covers 15 residues. CDR1 and CDR2 (germline): MNHNY, SVGAGI (reference sequence). The CDR3 is CATQTTRRGQETQYL. The CDR3 DNA is TGTGCCACTCAGACCACCCGTAGGGGGCAAGAGACCCAGTACCTC.

In this sample, this clonotype turned up many times. The chain recombines TRBV7-9 with TRBJ2-7; 7 bases are shared with TRBD1. Germline V CDR1 and CDR2: SEHNR, FQNEAQ (reference sequence). This CDR3 has 15 residues. Losses at the gene ends were 1 base for V and 5 bases for J; bases not matched to a gene: 8. The CDR3 spells CASSLGDQGVHEQYF. For the CDR3, the DNA is TGTGCCAGCAGCTTAGGTGACCAGGGGGTCCACGAGCAGTACTTC.

This chain connects TRBV27 to TRBJ2-5; D not certain. The ends were cut back, 11 bases at V and 5 bases at J, with 15 bases in the middle. The CDR3 has 12 residues. Germline CDR1 MNHEY, CDR2 SMNVEV (reference sequence). The CDR3 here is CASKSLGETQYF. The CDR3 nucleotides are TGTGCCTCCAAGTCCCTGGGGGAGACCCAGTACTTC.

This clonotype occurred many times. J is TRBJ2-2 and V is TRBV29-1; no clear D gene. The length of the CDR3 is 11 residues. Trimming left V 6 bases short and J 11 bases short, with 13 bases between. Germline values: CDR1 SQVTM, CDR2 ANQGSEA. The CDR3 DNA is TGCAGCGTGCTACAGCGCGGAGAGCTGTTTTTT. Translated: CSVLQRGELFF.

V and J are TRBV29-1 and TRBJ2-7; the D gene is possibly TRBD1 (6 bases). Trimming cost V 0 bases and J 3 bases, with 15 bases left between them. Germline V CDR1 and CDR2: SQVTM, ANQGSEA. The CDR3 runs 15 residues. CDR3: CSVEDLAGAHYEQYF. The CDR3 DNA follows: TGCAGCGTTGAAGATCTGGCAGGGGCACACTACGAGCAGTACTTC.

The sample holds a few counts of this clonotype. The chain combines TRBV11-2 with TRBJ2-7; D gene uncertain. Trimming shortened V by 5 bases and J by 2 bases, and 10 bases separated the two germline ends. The CDR3 contains 13 residues. The germline gives CDR1 SGHAT, CDR2 FQNNGV. CDR3 sequence reads: CASSPDQTYEQYF. The CDR3, as DNA: TGTGCCAGCAGCCCCGATCAAACCTACGAGCAGTACTTC.

The V and J genes are TRBV4-1 and TRBJ2-7; D gene uncertain. Trimming shortened V by 1 base and J by 0 bases, and 10 bases separated the two germline ends. Germline CDR1 reads MGHRA; CDR2 reads YSYEKL. CDR3 length equals 15 residues. The chain's CDR3 is CASSQGQQSSYEQYF. In DNA form, the CDR3 reads TGCGCCAGCAGCCAAGGGCAGCAGAGCTCCTACGAGCAGTACTTC.